A single sample is the source of the 28 T cell receptor beta chains below, sequenced in a study of T cells in Graves' hyperthyroidism and ophthalmopathy. Amplified TCR beta CDR3 regions came from RNA transcripts. HTBI primers were employed in a first-round RT-PCR of the TCR CDR3. From the multiplex PCR reads, TCRdb called clonotypes with MiXCR, one entry per CDR3 protein. The sample has a few hundred thousand distinct CDR3 sequences, 16% seen once; the top ten hold less than 3.5%. The sequenced sample consisted of blood. Receptors were obtained from a woman aged 40 to 50 with Graves' ophthalmopathy.

This clonotype has a handful of counts. This rearrangement joins TRBV5-1 to TRBJ1-5, with D hard to call. The CDR3 runs to 14 residues. Between the trimmed V and J ends, which lost 5 bases and 4 bases, there was a span of 13 bases. Germline V gives CDR1 SGHRS, CDR2 YFSETQ. CDR3 sequence (DNA): TGCGCCAGCAGGCCCGGACCCTTTAATCAGCCCCAGCATTTT. It encodes CASRPGPFNQPQHF.

This clonotype was found once. The rearrangement uses TRBV29-1 and TRBJ2-1, with D perhaps assigned TRBD1 or TRBD2 (6 bases each). The V end lost 6 bases, the J end lost 5 bases, and 11 bases lay between the germline ends. Germline V gene lookup returns CDR1 SQVTM and CDR2 ANQGSEA. The length of the CDR3 is 12 residues. The CDR3 region has the DNA TGCAGCGTCGAGGGGGGAAACAATGAGCAGTTCTTC. Protein sequence: CSVEGGNNEQFF.

This clonotype was counted at least ten times. V and J are TRBV11-2 and TRBJ2-2; tentative D call: TRBD1 (5 bases). CDR3 size: 16 residues. Germline CDR1 and CDR2: SGHAT and FQNNGV. V shed 2 bases and J shed 5 bases, with 15 bases lying between them. CDR3 sequence reads: CASSLLFTGSTGELFF. The DNA for the CDR3 is TGTGCCAGCAGCTTATTATTCACAGGTTCAACCGGGGAGCTGTTTTTT.

This clonotype was observed a handful of times. This sequence joins TRBV5-5 and TRBJ2-7; no firm D call. The CDR3 runs to 16 residues. V was clipped by 0 bases and J by 0 bases, with 13 bases between them. The germline CDR1 and CDR2 sequences are SGHKS and YYEKEE (reference sequence). CDR3 residues: CASSLEPGWDSYEQYF. Written as DNA, the CDR3 is TGTGCCAGCAGCTTGGAGCCGGGTTGGGACTCCTACGAGCAGTACTTC. Supplemented by reference TRBV5-5 and TRBJ2-7, the full variable domain reads DAGVTQSPTHLIKTRGQQVTLRCSPISGHKSVSWYQQVLGQGPQFIFQYYEKEERGRGNFPDRFSARQFPNYSSELNVNALLLGDSALYLCASSLEPGWDSYEQYFGPGTRLTVT.

This clonotype has a count of ten or more. CDR3 DNA: TGTGCCAGCAGCCTTGGGACTAGCGGGGGGGCTGAGACCCAGTACTTC. Translation gives CASSLGTSGGAETQYF. This chain uses TRBV12-3 or TRBV12-4 with TRBJ2-5; TRBD2 agrees at 16 bases. Unmatched junction bases numbered 6, after V lost 6 bases and J lost 5 bases. CDR3 length equals 16 residues.

This clonotype was counted at least ten times. This sequence joins TRBV28 and TRBJ1-4, with a tentative D call TRBD1 (6 bases). Germline assignment: CDR1 MDHEN and CDR2 SYDVKM. V lost 4 bases to trimming and J lost 4 bases, with 16 bases between them. The CDR3 covers 16 residues. In DNA, the CDR3 is TGTGCCAGCAGTTCGCCTTGGACAGCACGTAATGAAAAACTGTTTTTT. This translates into CASSSPWTARNEKLFF. The complete variable domain, with remaining parts taken from reference TRBV28 and TRBJ1-4, reads DVKVTQSSRYLVKRTGEKVFLECVQDMDHENMFWYRQDPGLGLRLIYFSYDVKMKEKGDIPEGYSVSREKKERFSLILESASTNQTSMYLCASSSPWTARNEKLFFGSGTQLSVL.

The table lists this clonotype with many counts. This chain connects TRBV6-2 or TRBV6-3 to TRBJ1-1; the D is unclear. CDR1 is MNHEY and CDR2 is SVGEGT in the germline V gene. V dropped 4 bases and J dropped 4 bases, with 10 bases sitting between them. The CDR3 has 13 residues. The CDR3 bases are TGTGCCAGCAGTTCCCACAGTGGCACTGAAGCTTTCTTT. It specifies CASSSHSGTEAFF.

The table lists this clonotype with many counts. This chain connects TRBV2 to TRBJ1-1; no reliable D call. The length of the CDR3 is 16 residues. Germline loops: CDR1 SNHLY, CDR2 FYNNEI. V lost 1 base to trimming and J lost 0 bases, with 12 bases between them. The CDR3 loop reads CASSEGFLIMNTEAFF. The CDR3 nucleotides are TGTGCCAGCAGTGAAGGATTCCTGATCATGAACACTGAAGCTTTCTTT.

In this sample, this clonotype turned up many times. V gene TRBV5-1 combines with J gene TRBJ2-7; D is perhaps TRBD1 (5 bases). The ends were cut back, 4 bases at V and 1 base at J, with 15 bases in the middle. Germline CDR1 reads SGHRS; CDR2 reads YFSETQ. There are 15 residues in the CDR3. CDR3 protein: CASSTTSTVSYEQYF. The DNA for the CDR3 is TGCGCCAGCAGCACCACGTCGACAGTTTCCTACGAGCAGTACTTC.

In this sample, this clonotype turned up a few times. This chain uses TRBV12-5 with TRBJ2-1; 9 bases map to TRBD2. The CDR3 spans 15 residues. Germline-derived CDR1 and CDR2 are LGHNT and FRNRAP. V dropped 1 base and J dropped 6; count of bases not matched to a gene: 4. The chain's CDR3 is CASGLGAGGGNEQFF. CDR3 DNA sequence: TGTGCTAGTGGTTTGGGAGCGGGGGGAGGCAATGAGCAGTTCTTC.

At least ten counts were recorded for this clonotype. The chain employs TRBV28 and TRBJ2-1; 9 bases are shared with TRBD2. Germline V gives CDR1 MDHEN, CDR2 SYDVKM. After removal of 1 base from V and 8 bases from J, the junction contained 9 bases not matched to a gene. This CDR3 is built from 16 residues. The CDR3 bases are TGTGCCAGCAGTTTATCTGGGACTAGCCTCGGAGATGAGCAGTTCTTC. This sequence encodes CASSLSGTSLGDEQFF.

This clonotype was seen many times. The rearrangement joins TRBV18 to TRBJ1-1, with D tentatively TRBD1 (6 bases). Germline V gene lookup returns CDR1 KGHSH and CDR2 LQKENI. V shed 3 bases and J shed 4 bases, with 15 bases lying between them. CDR3 length: 15 amino acids. The CDR3 DNA is TGTGCCAGCTCACCGACTCTACAGGGAGGCACTGAAGCTTTCTTT. It encodes CASSPTLQGGTEAFF.

In this sample, this clonotype turned up many times. This chain links TRBV6-1 with TRBJ2-7; 8 nucleotides agree with TRBD2. The CDR3 covers 16 residues. J gave up 1 base and V 6 bases, and 11 bases lay outside the gene matches. Per the germline V gene, CDR1 is MNHNS and CDR2 is SASEGT. CDR3 coding DNA: TGTGCCAGCAGGGCCCCCGGGAGGGCCCAATCCTACGAGCAGTACTTC. Translated: CASRAPGRAQSYEQYF.

There are many counts of this clonotype. The chain employs TRBV2 and TRBJ2-7; TRBD2 matches 11 bases. Germline V gives CDR1 SNHLY, CDR2 FYNNEI. V trimming: 8 bases; J trimming: 4 bases; junction bases outside the gene matches: 10. The CDR3 runs to 15 residues. This chain's CDR3 is CASRFSSGGNYEQYF. Here the CDR3 DNA reads TGTGCCAGCCGTTTTTCTAGCGGGGGGAATTACGAGCAGTACTTC.

This clonotype was counted many times. The rearrangement links TRBV12-3 or TRBV12-4 to TRBJ2-1, with 14 bases that match TRBD2. The CDR3 runs to 15 residues. J lost 6 bases, V lost 6 bases, and 4 bases had no gene match. CDR3 amino acids: CASSRGTSGGNEQFF. The CDR3 bases are TGTGCCAGCAGCCGGGGGACTAGCGGGGGCAATGAGCAGTTCTTC.

In regard to this clonotype: A much larger clonotype is one base distant, so this may be a read error. This sequence joins TRBV7-9 and TRBJ2-1, with 10 nucleotides matching TRBD1. CDR3 size: 14 residues. The trim removed 4 bases at V and 13 bases at J, leaving 10 bases unmatched. Germline V gene data show CDR1 as SEHNR and CDR2 as FQNEAQ (reference sequence). The CDR3 region has the DNA TGTGCCAGCAGCTGGGACAGGGGTGGACAGACCCAGTTCTTC. This translates into CASSWDRGGQTQFF.

This clonotype appeared many times. V is TRBV20-1 and J is TRBJ2-1; D remains unclear. This CDR3 comprises 13 residues. Germline assignment: CDR1 DFQATT and CDR2 SNEGSKA (reference sequence). Trimming cost V 3 bases and J 0 bases, with 6 bases left between them. The CDR3 region has the DNA TGCAGTGCTAGCGAGAGCTCCTACAATGAGCAGTTCTTC. Amino acids: CSASESSYNEQFF.

Written as DNA, the CDR3 is TGTGCCAGCAGCTTCCAGGGTTTTGAAGCTTTCTTT. Protein sequence: CASSFQGFEAFF. The chain combines TRBV11-2 with TRBJ1-1; tentative D call: TRBD1 (5 bases). Germline V gene data show CDR1 as SGHAT and CDR2 as FQNNGV. The CDR3 spans 12 residues. The ends were cut back, 3 bases at V and 7 bases at J, with 9 bases in the middle.

This clonotype was detected a few times. The gene calls are TRBV29-1 and TRBJ2-7; 8 bases match TRBD1. J lost 5 bases, V lost 0 bases, and 6 bases had no gene match. Germline values: CDR1 SQVTM, CDR2 ANQGSEA. The length of the CDR3 is 14 residues. The CDR3 DNA is TGCAGCGTTGAAGACACAGGACAGGGAAACGAGCAGTACTTC. Translation: CSVEDTGQGNEQYF.

Ten or more counts support this clonotype. The chain uses TRBV12-3 or TRBV12-4 and TRBJ1-5; D call uncertain. CDR3 length: 14 amino acids. Trimming shortened V by 1 base and J by 4 bases, and 8 bases separated the two germline ends. In DNA form, the CDR3 reads TGTGCCAGCAGTTTAGATGGACTAAATCAGCCCCAGCATTTT. Translated, it gives CASSLDGLNQPQHF.

V gene TRBV7-3 combines with J gene TRBJ2-1; 7 positions match TRBD2. The CDR3 is 18 residues long. V lost 0 bases to trimming and J lost 0 bases; unmatched junction nucleotides: 8. Germline lookup yields CDR1 SGHTA and CDR2 FQGTGA. The CDR3: CASSLTREAPSSYNEQFF. CDR3 nucleotides: TGTGCCAGCAGCTTAACCCGGGAGGCCCCCAGCTCCTACAATGAGCAGTTCTTC.

About this clonotype: A junction boundary mismatches the germline segment, possibly from a read error. The genes are TRBV6-1 and TRBJ1-5; D is unresolved. CDR1 and CDR2 (germline): MNHNS, SASEGT. This CDR3 is 13 amino acids long. This chain's CDR3 is CASREGGNQPQHF. The CDR3, as DNA: TGTGCCAGCAGGGAAGGAGGAAATCAGCCCCAGCATTTT.

This clonotype has at least ten counts. This chain connects TRBV20-1 to TRBJ2-1, with D tentatively TRBD1 or TRBD2 (6 bases each). Germline CDR1 and CDR2: DFQATT and SNEGSKA (reference sequence). The CDR3 sequence is 16 residues long. The ends were cut back, 1 base at V and 4 bases at J, with 17 bases in the middle. DNA for the CDR3: TGCAGTGCTAGAGGCACCCGGAGGGGGTTATACAATGAGCAGTTCTTC. Residues: CSARGTRRGLYNEQFF.

This clonotype appeared many times. V usage is TRBV27 and J usage is TRBJ2-7; no reliable D call. Trimming shortened V by 6 bases and J by 6 bases, and 15 bases separated the two germline ends. In germline, CDR1 is MNHEY, CDR2 SMNVEV (reference sequence). CDR3 length: 13 residues. The CDR3, as DNA: TGTGCCAGCAGCCACATCCACTCTCTCGAGCAGTACTTC. Translating it yields CASSHIHSLEQYF.

This clonotype was recorded at least ten times. The rearrangement links TRBV2 to TRBJ2-2; D is uncertain. Germline lookup yields CDR1 SNHLY and CDR2 FYNNEI. The V and J ends lost 3 bases and 6 bases respectively, with 20 bases between them. CDR3 length: 17 amino acids. The CDR3 DNA reads TGTGCCAGCAGTGAGTTACAGCCCTTAAAAAATGCCGGGGAGCTGTTTTTT. Translation gives CASSELQPLKNAGELFF.

This sequence joins TRBV20-1 and TRBJ2-1, with 16 bases identical to TRBD2. The CDR3 is 20 residues long. The V gene end was trimmed by 2 bases and the J gene end by 5 bases; junction bases not matched to a gene: 15. In germline, CDR1 is DFQATT, CDR2 SNEGSKA (reference sequence). The CDR3 DNA sequence: TGCAGTGCTAGACCCACAGGGGGACTAGCGGGAGGGCCCGGTAACAATGAGCAGTTCTTC. Amino acids: CSARPTGGLAGGPGNNEQFF.

In its sample, this clonotype was seen a few times. The chain is built from TRBV7-9 and TRBJ1-4, with a possible D match to TRBD1 (6 bases). There are 16 residues in the CDR3. The germline V gene encodes CDR1 SEHNR and CDR2 FQNEAQ (reference sequence). V dropped 3 bases and J dropped 3 bases, with 14 bases sitting between them. CDR3 nucleotides: TGTGCCAGCAGCTTTCCCTCAGGGGAGGCTAATGAAAAACTGTTTTTT. Translated: CASSFPSGEANEKLFF.

Ten or more counts support this clonotype. The chain employs TRBV11-2 and TRBJ1-2, with a possible D match to TRBD1 (5 bases). The CDR3 has 15 amino acids. V dropped 6 bases and J dropped 4 bases, with 18 bases sitting between them. Germline lookup yields CDR1 SGHAT and CDR2 FQNNGV. Here the CDR3 reads CASSSGTEVTYGYTF. CDR3 bases: TGTGCCAGCAGTTCCGGGACGGAGGTGACCTATGGCTACACCTTC.